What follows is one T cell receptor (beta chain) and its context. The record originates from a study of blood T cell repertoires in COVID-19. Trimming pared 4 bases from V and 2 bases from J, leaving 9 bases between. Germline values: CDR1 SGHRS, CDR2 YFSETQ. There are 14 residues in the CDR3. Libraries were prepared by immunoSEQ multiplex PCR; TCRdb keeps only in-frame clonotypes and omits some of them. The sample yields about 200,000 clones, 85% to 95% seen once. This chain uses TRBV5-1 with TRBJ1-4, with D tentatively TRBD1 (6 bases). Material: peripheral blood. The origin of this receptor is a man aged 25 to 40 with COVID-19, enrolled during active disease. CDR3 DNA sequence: TGCGCCAGCAGCGGGAGGGGGACTAATGAAAAACTGTTTTTT. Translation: CASSGRGTNEKLFF.